The 7 T cell receptor beta chains listed next were all sequenced from one sample in a study of T cell responses to AZD1222 COVID-19 vaccine. Assay: immunoSEQ multiplex PCR; the TCRdb copy retains only in-frame clones and omits some. The sample lists more than 100,000 clones, roughly 91% seen once, with around 5% in the top ten. The sample consisted of peripheral blood, taken 28 days after the second AZD1222 dose. The receptors originated from an adult who received the AZD1222 COVID-19 vaccine.

The V call is TRBV4-3, the J call TRBJ2-5; weak D call: TRBD2 (7 bases). This CDR3 has 16 residues. Germline CDR1 reads LGHNA; CDR2 reads YSLEER. V lost 0 bases and J 5 bases, leaving 16 bases between the germline ends. CDR3 bases: TGCGCCAGCAGCCAAGATTGGGGGGGCGGGTTGGAGACCCAGTACTTC. Its protein is CASSQDWGGGLETQYF.

The chain joins TRBV7-8 to TRBJ2-3; D not certain. The CDR3 spans 12 residues. Trimming shortened V by 5 bases and J by 3 bases, and 6 bases separated the two germline ends. The V gene's germline CDR1 is SGHVS and CDR2 FQNEAQ. The CDR3 coding sequence is TGTGCCAGCAGCCCCAGTACAGATACGCAGTATTTT. Translation: CASSPSTDTQYF.

This chain links TRBV14 with TRBJ2-5, with D possibly matching TRBD2 (6 bases). V dropped 0 bases and J dropped 7 bases, with 15 bases sitting between them. The germline CDR1 and CDR2 sequences are SGHDN and FVKESK. This CDR3 contains 15 residues. The CDR3 sequence: CASSQDALQGGTQYF. CDR3 nucleotide sequence: TGTGCCAGCAGCCAAGACGCACTCCAGGGAGGGACCCAGTACTTC. Full variable domain (rest looked up from reference TRBV14 and TRBJ2-5): EAGVTQFPSHSVIEKGQTVTLRCDPISGHDNLYWYRRVMGKEIKFLLHFVKESKQDESGMPNNRFLAERTGGTYSTLKVQPAELEDSGVYFCASSQDALQGGTQYFGPGTRLLVL.

The chain joins TRBV6-2 or TRBV6-3 to TRBJ1-2; 7 bases fit TRBD1. The CDR3 is made up of 18 amino acids. The V and J ends lost 2 bases and 8 bases, in that order; junction bases with no gene match: 20. Germline V gene data show CDR1 as MNHEY and CDR2 as SVGEGT. The CDR3 region has the DNA TGTGCCAGCAGTTACCCCACCTCGGCAGGGGGAAGGACTATAGGCTACACCTTC. Translated: CASSYPTSAGGRTIGYTF.

The chain joins TRBV6-6 to TRBJ1-1; no firm D call. Germline CDR1 reads MNHNY; CDR2 reads SVGAGI (reference sequence). Trimming took off 2 bases at V and 6 bases at J, with 7 bases between the two ends. The CDR3 totals 12 residues. CDR3 coding DNA: TGTGCCAGCAGTTACGGACGGGCTGAAGCTTTCTTT. This encodes CASSYGRAEAFF.

CDR3 protein: CASRVGGGNEQFF. The CDR3 bases are TGTGCCAGCAGGGTGGGGGGGGGCAATGAGCAGTTCTTC. The chain couples TRBV6-5 to TRBJ2-1, with 7 nucleotides matching TRBD2. Germline V gene sequence: CDR1 MNHEY, CDR2 SVGAGI. CDR3 length equals 13 residues. Trimming took 6 bases from V and 6 from J; bases not matched to a gene: 5.

V is TRBV7-9 and J is TRBJ1-3; 9 bases line up with TRBD1. CDR3 length: 14 amino acids. Germline lookup yields CDR1 SEHNR and CDR2 FQNEAQ (reference sequence). Unmatched junction bases numbered 3, after V lost 5 bases and J lost 4 bases. CDR3 sequence (DNA): TGTGCCAGCAGCCCCGGGACAGGGGGAAACACCATATATTTT. Protein product: CASSPGTGGNTIYF.